One and the same sample provided the 23 T cell receptor beta chains below, sequenced in a study of cytomegalovirus exposure and HLA in healthy donors. The study ran its PCR with 60 Vbeta and 13 Jbeta primers. TCRdb's table, derived via immunoSEQ multiplex PCR, lists solely in-frame clones and lacks some. The repertoire holds around 99,000 clones, with 81% as singletons. The sample comprised PBMCs. Receptors were obtained from a man aged 30 to 39 in good health and CMV-seronegative.

In DNA form, the CDR3 reads TGTGCCTGGCCACTAGCGGGAGTATGCGAGCAGTACTTC. This translates into CAWPLAGVCEQYF. The chain uses TRBV30 and TRBJ2-7; 11 positions agree with TRBD2. Trimming at V came to 5 bases and at J to 6 bases, leaving 6 bases not matched to a gene. This CDR3 has 13 residues. CDR1 GTSNPN and CDR2 SVGIG come from the germline V gene (reference sequence).

Remarks on this clone: The same CDR3 also results from other DNA sequences found in this sample. This chain joins TRBV5-1 and TRBJ1-1; D ambiguous. V lost 0 bases and J 2 bases, leaving 8 bases between the germline ends. Germline CDR1 reads SGHRS; CDR2 reads YFSETQ. The CDR3 contains 14 residues. Written as DNA, the CDR3 is TGCGCCAGCAGCTTGGCCACTGTAAACACTGAAGCTTTCTTT. Translation gives CASSLATVNTEAFF. Using reference TRBV5-1 and TRBJ1-1 for the parts outside the CDR3, the full variable domain is KAGVTQTPRYLIKTRGQQVTLSCSPISGHRSVSWYQQTPGQGLQFLFEYFSETQRNKGNFPGRFSGRQFSNSRSEMNVSTLELGDSALYLCASSLATVNTEAFFGQGTRLTVV.

The genes are TRBV7-6 and TRBJ2-5; D ambiguous. Trimming took 1 base from V and 5 from J, leaving 8 bases between them. Germline V gives CDR1 SGHVS, CDR2 FNYEAQ. This CDR3 region has 13 residues. The chain's CDR3 is CASSLEYLETQYF. The CDR3 DNA is TGTGCCAGCAGCTTAGAATATTTGGAGACCCAGTACTTC.

The chain couples TRBV5-6 to TRBJ2-7; possible D gene TRBD2, 5 bases. CDR3 length equals 13 residues. Germline assignment: CDR1 SGHDT and CDR2 YYEEEE. The V and J ends lost 4 bases and 5 bases respectively, with 13 bases between them. This CDR3 reads CASSPTGSDEQYF. The CDR3 nucleotides read TGTGCCAGCAGCCCCACGGGGAGCGACGAGCAGTACTTC.

The chain joins TRBV30 to TRBJ1-2; D gene unclear. In germline, CDR1 is GTSNPN, CDR2 SVGIG (reference sequence). CDR3 length: 14 residues. V was trimmed by 1 base and J by 8 bases, leaving 17 bases between them. The DNA of the CDR3 is TGTGCCTGGAGTGCCCTAGAAGGCCCTCGGGGCTACACCTTC. Translating it yields CAWSALEGPRGYTF.

This chain uses TRBV4-2 with TRBJ1-2; 9 bases align to TRBD1. The V gene's germline CDR1 is LGHNA and CDR2 YNFKEQ. The CDR3 contains 18 residues. The ends lost 2 bases at V and 1 base at J; junction bases unmatched: 11. The CDR3 DNA is TGTGCCAGCAGCCAACCCCGTGAGGGACAGGGTTTTAACTATGGCTACACCTTC. Translation gives CASSQPREGQGFNYGYTF.

The CDR3 sequence: CASSSRGTVILSGANVLTF. CDR3 nucleotides: TGTGCCAGCAGTTCGAGGGGGACAGTGATCCTCTCTGGGGCCAACGTCCTGACTTTC. The V and J genes are TRBV28 and TRBJ2-6; 7 bases align to TRBD1. V shed 4 bases, J shed 0 bases, and the junction held 12 bases outside the gene matches. The germline CDR1 and CDR2 sequences are MDHEN and SYDVKM. The CDR3 has 19 amino acids. The complete variable domain, with remaining parts taken from reference TRBV28 and TRBJ2-6, reads DVKVTQSSRYLVKRTGEKVFLECVQDMDHENMFWYRQDPGLGLRLIYFSYDVKMKEKGDIPEGYSVSREKKERFSLILESASTNQTSMYLCASSSRGTVILSGANVLTFGAGSRLTVL.

The genes are TRBV6-5 and TRBJ1-5; tentatively, D is TRBD1 (5 bases). Germline CDR1 reads MNHEY; CDR2 reads SVGAGI. Deletions cut 7 bases from V and 4 bases from J, with 17 bases between. The CDR3 has 15 amino acids. CDR3 protein: CASNWTPGRNQPQHF. The CDR3 nucleotides are TGTGCCAGCAACTGGACACCCGGAAGGAATCAGCCCCAGCATTTT.

The chain has TRBV7-2 and TRBJ1-6, with 7 bases matching TRBD1. Trimming at V came to 8 bases and at J to 10 bases, leaving 8 bases not matched to a gene. The germline CDR1 and CDR2 sequences are SGHTA and FQGNSA. This CDR3 is built from 13 residues. The CDR3 region has the DNA TGTGCCAGCCGGCGGGGACAGTGGTCACCCCTCCACTTT. It is translated as CASRRGQWSPLHF.

The CDR3 DNA is TGTGCCAGCAGTATGACAGGGACTCAAGAGACCCAGTACTTC. The encoded protein is CASSMTGTQETQYF. The chain is built from TRBV27 and TRBJ2-5; tentative D call: TRBD1 (7 bases). Trimming left V 5 bases short and J 2 bases short, with 12 bases between. In germline, CDR1 is MNHEY, CDR2 SMNVEV (reference sequence). The CDR3 is made up of 14 amino acids.

The CDR3 spells CAWSWQGNEKLFF. The CDR3 DNA sequence: TGTGCCTGGAGTTGGCAGGGAAATGAAAAACTGTTTTTT. The chain couples TRBV30 to TRBJ1-4, with a possible D match to TRBD1 (5 bases). Trimming took off 2 bases at V and 5 bases at J, with 9 bases between the two ends. From germline, CDR1 is GTSNPN and CDR2 SVGIG (reference sequence). This CDR3 comprises 13 residues.

The chain carries TRBV27 and TRBJ1-5, with unresolved D. The CDR3 is 14 amino acids. The germline V gene encodes CDR1 MNHEY and CDR2 SMNVEV (reference sequence). Between the trimmed V and J ends, which lost 3 bases and 1 base, there was a span of 7 bases. CDR3 residues: CASSLAGSNQPQHF. The DNA for the CDR3 is TGTGCCAGCAGTTTGGCGGGGAGCAATCAGCCCCAGCATTTT.

The chain combines TRBV6-1 with TRBJ1-4, with D possibly being TRBD1 (6 bases). This CDR3 has 16 residues. Between the trimmed V and J ends, which lost 4 bases and 5 bases, there was a span of 17 bases. Germline V CDR1 and CDR2: MNHNS, SASEGT. As DNA, the CDR3 is TGTGCCAGCAGTGGAGAACCGACAGGTATAAATGAAAAACTGTTTTTT. This translates into CASSGEPTGINEKLFF.

This chain links TRBV11-2 with TRBJ1-1, with D possibly matching TRBD1 (6 bases). Germline V CDR1 and CDR2: SGHAT, FQNNGV. V was pared by 3 bases and J by 4 bases, with 9 bases between. The CDR3 consists of 13 residues. The CDR3 here is CASSLRGLTEAFF. Here the CDR3 DNA reads TGTGCCAGCAGCTTGCGGGGGCTCACTGAAGCTTTCTTT. The complete variable domain, with remaining parts taken from reference TRBV11-2 and TRBJ1-1, reads EAGVAQSPRYKIIEKRQSVAFWCNPISGHATLYWYQQILGQGPKLLIQFQNNGVVDDSQLPKDRFSAERLKGVDSTLKIQPAKLEDSAVYLCASSLRGLTEAFFGQGTRLTVV.

The genes are TRBV11-2 and TRBJ2-6; D is ambiguous. Trimming removed 5 bases at V and 1 base at J, with 3 bases between. Germline V CDR1 and CDR2: SGHAT, FQNNGV. The CDR3 is 13 residues long. The CDR3 nucleotides read TGTGCCAGCAGCGAGTCTGGGGCCAACGTCCTGACTTTC. The encoded protein is CASSESGANVLTF.

This sequence joins TRBV7-9 and TRBJ2-1, with 11 bases identical to TRBD2. V shed 5 bases, J shed 7 bases, and the junction held 4 bases outside the gene matches. Germline V gene lookup returns CDR1 SEHNR and CDR2 FQNEAQ (reference sequence). This CDR3 contains 14 residues. This CDR3 is CASSPTSGRNEQFF. The CDR3 DNA is TGTGCCAGCAGCCCTACTAGCGGGAGAAATGAGCAGTTCTTC.

This clone is a singleton in its sample. This chain connects TRBV5-1 to TRBJ1-1; D remains unclear. Germline V gives CDR1 SGHRS, CDR2 YFSETQ. The CDR3 is 14 residues long. V shed 5 bases and J shed 2 bases, with 13 bases lying between them. Written as DNA, the CDR3 is TGCGCCAGCAGGCCCTCCACAGAAAACACTGAAGCTTTCTTT. Translation: CASRPSTENTEAFF.

This chain joins TRBV27 and TRBJ2-2; TRBD1 aligns across 7 bases. Unmatched junction bases numbered 4, after V lost 7 bases and J lost 5 bases. There are 13 residues in the CDR3. Germline CDR1 MNHEY, CDR2 SMNVEV (reference sequence). CDR3 DNA: TGTGCCAGCAATGACAGGGTTACCGGGGAGCTGTTTTTT. It specifies CASNDRVTGELFF.

The gene calls are TRBV7-5 and TRBJ2-2; the DNA was not used to check the table's D call, TRBD2. TRBV7-5 is classified as a pseudogene. The CDR3 loop spans 14 amino acids. The CDR3 DNA sequence: TGCACCCCCTATCCCCCCTTTAACACCGGGGAGCTGTTTTTT. It codes for CTPYPPFNTGELFF.

This chain links TRBV7-8 with TRBJ2-5, with 7 bases matching TRBD1. V gave up 2 bases and J gave up 5 bases; unmatched junction bases: 14. Germline CDR1 and CDR2: SGHVS and FQNEAQ. The CDR3 is 17 residues long. Written as DNA, the CDR3 is TGTGCCAGCAGCTTAAGAATTACAGGGGATAGTAAGGAGACCCAGTACTTC. Encoded protein: CASSLRITGDSKETQYF.

The V and J genes are TRBV5-8 and TRBJ1-5; 9 bases are a match to TRBD1. There are 14 residues in the CDR3. V lost 2 bases and J lost 6; bases outside the gene matches: 3. Germline loops: CDR1 SGHTS, CDR2 YDEGEE. CDR3 in amino acids: CASSLGTGPQPQHF. CDR3 nucleotide sequence: TGTGCCAGCAGCTTAGGGACAGGGCCTCAGCCCCAGCATTTT.

V usage is TRBV2 and J usage is TRBJ1-6; weak D call: TRBD1 (6 bases). The CDR3 consists of 16 residues. Germline-derived CDR1 and CDR2 are SNHLY and FYNNEI. The V end lost 4 bases, the J end lost 8 bases, and 18 bases lay between the germline ends. The CDR3 DNA sequence: TGTGCCAGCAGTGCAACCTTCCGGGACACTGATTCACCCCTCCACTTT. Amino acid sequence: CASSATFRDTDSPLHF.

The chain couples TRBV7-2 to TRBJ1-1; TRBD1 aligns across 7 bases. Trimming cost V 5 bases and J 10 bases; bases outside gene matches: 10. CDR3 length: 13 amino acids. CDR1 and CDR2 from the germline V gene are SGHTA and FQGNSA. As DNA, the CDR3 is TGTGCCAGCAGCCCCCGACAGGGACGGGGAGCTTTCTTT. Amino acid sequence: CASSPRQGRGAFF. The complete variable domain, with remaining parts taken from reference TRBV7-2 and TRBJ1-1, reads GAGVSQSPSNKVTEKGKDVELRCDPISGHTALYWYRQSLGQGLEFLIYFQGNSAPDKSGLPSDRFSAERTGGSVSTLTIQRTQQEDSAVYLCASSPRQGRGAFFGQGTRLTVV.